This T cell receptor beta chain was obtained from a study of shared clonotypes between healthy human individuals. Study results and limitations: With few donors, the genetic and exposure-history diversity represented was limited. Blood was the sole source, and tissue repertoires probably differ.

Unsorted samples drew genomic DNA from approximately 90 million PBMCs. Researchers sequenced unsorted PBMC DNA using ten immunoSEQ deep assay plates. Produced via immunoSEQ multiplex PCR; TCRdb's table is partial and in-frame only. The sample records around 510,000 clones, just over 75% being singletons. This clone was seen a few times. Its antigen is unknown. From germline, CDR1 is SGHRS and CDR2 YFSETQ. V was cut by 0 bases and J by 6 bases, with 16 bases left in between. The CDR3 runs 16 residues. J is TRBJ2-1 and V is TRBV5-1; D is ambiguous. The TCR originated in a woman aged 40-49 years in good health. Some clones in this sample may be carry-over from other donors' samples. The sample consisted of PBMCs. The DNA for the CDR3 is TGCGCCAGCAGCTTGGAGCACCCTCTCTTTGGCAATGAGCAGTTCTTC. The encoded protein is CASSLEHPLFGNEQFF.